This T cell receptor beta chain appears in the sequencing data of a study of blood T cell repertoires in COVID-19. Produced via immunoSEQ multiplex PCR; TCRdb's table is partial and in-frame only. Seen here are about 180,000 clones, around four fifths observed once, and the top ten hold around 8%. Trimming pared 1 base from V and 5 bases from J, leaving 8 bases between. CDR3 length: 14 residues. Germline CDR1 reads KGHSH; CDR2 reads LQKENI. The chain employs TRBV18 and TRBJ2-2; D unclear. Sequenced: peripheral blood. This TCR was sampled from a woman between 65 and 79 years old with COVID-19, enrolled during active disease. The DNA for the CDR3 is TGTGCCAGCTCACCACTGTCCCAGACCGGGGAGCTGTTTTTT. Its protein product is CASSPLSQTGELFF.